The 32 T cell receptor beta chains given below trace back to one sample, sequenced in a study of T cells in Graves' hyperthyroidism and ophthalmopathy. Amplified TCR beta CDR3 regions came from RNA transcripts. First-round RT-PCR of the TCR CDR3 relied on the HTBI primer set. TCRdb processed the multiplex PCR reads anew with MiXCR; each CDR3 protein has one entry. The sample holds a few hundred thousand distinct CDR3 sequences, 17% seen once. The specimen was blood. The receptors derive from a young woman with Graves' ophthalmopathy.

The rearrangement uses TRBV4-3 and TRBJ2-1; possible D gene TRBD2, 5 bases. Germline lookup yields CDR1 LGHNA and CDR2 YSLEER. Trimming pared 2 bases from V and 12 bases from J, leaving 14 bases between. CDR3 length equals 13 residues. CDR3 sequence: CASSQLMRELQFF. CDR3 nucleotide sequence: TGCGCCAGCAGCCAATTAATGAGGGAGCTGCAGTTCTTC.

The chain combines TRBV7-9 with TRBJ1-6; D gene uncertain. The V and J ends lost 8 bases and 5 bases respectively, with 10 bases between them. Germline loops: CDR1 SEHNR, CDR2 FQNEAQ (reference sequence). The CDR3 covers 13 residues. The CDR3 spells CASHTTDNSPLHF. Written as DNA, the CDR3 is TGTGCCAGCCATACTACAGATAATTCACCCCTCCACTTT.

A few counts support this clonotype. The chain couples TRBV15 to TRBJ2-1; D not resolved. V shed 4 bases and J shed 6 bases, with 10 bases lying between them. The CDR3 runs to 13 residues. CDR1 LNHNV and CDR2 YYDKDF come from the germline V gene (reference sequence). CDR3 nucleotide sequence: TGTGCCACCAGCATCGGTCATCCCAATGAGCAGTTCTTC. Its translation: CATSIGHPNEQFF.

There are many counts of this clonotype. The genes are TRBV30 and TRBJ2-1; D unclear. The CDR3 totals 15 residues. V was pared by 3 bases and J by 0 bases, with 12 bases between. CDR1 and CDR2 (germline): GTSNPN, SVGIG (reference sequence). This CDR3 reads CAWRIGSSSYNEQFF. The CDR3 DNA sequence: TGTGCCTGGAGGATTGGGTCGAGCTCCTACAATGAGCAGTTCTTC.

In this sample, this clonotype turned up many times. V gene TRBV12-3 or TRBV12-4 combines with J gene TRBJ2-4; 7 nucleotides line up with TRBD2. The junction had 0 bases not matched to a gene; V was cut back by 3 bases and J by 1 base. The CDR3 extends over 14 amino acids. CDR3 residues: CASSFGGAKNIQYF. The CDR3 bases are TGTGCCAGCAGTTTCGGGGGGGCCAAAAACATTCAGTACTTC.

This clonotype was seen at least ten times. The gene calls are TRBV28 and TRBJ1-2, with 8 positions matching TRBD1. This CDR3 is 14 amino acids long. The trim removed 5 bases at V and 5 bases at J, leaving 7 bases unmatched. The V gene's germline CDR1 is MDHEN and CDR2 SYDVKM. CDR3 in amino acids: CASSPQGGGYGYTF. DNA for the CDR3: TGTGCCAGCAGTCCACAGGGGGGAGGTTATGGCTACACCTTC.

This clonotype occurred many times. The genes are TRBV6-1 and TRBJ1-5; no reliable D call. This CDR3 region has 14 residues. Deletions cut 0 bases from V and 5 bases from J, with 8 bases between. CDR1 is MNHNS and CDR2 is SASEGT in the germline V gene. CDR3 DNA sequence: TGTGCCAGCAGTGAAGCGCAATTGGATCAGCCCCAGCATTTT. Amino acids: CASSEAQLDQPQHF.

The chain uses TRBV19 and TRBJ2-3; a possible D gene is TRBD2 (5 bases). Germline V CDR1 and CDR2: LNHDA, SQIVND (reference sequence). The CDR3 covers 15 residues. The V and J ends lost 3 bases and 1 base respectively, with 11 bases between them. The CDR3 bases are TGTGCCAGTAGTATTGGACTTCGGGGCACAGATACGCAGTATTTT. Translating it yields CASSIGLRGTDTQYF.

A note on this clonotype: A read error may explain this, as a much larger clone is one base away. The gene calls are TRBV7-9 and TRBJ1-1; maybe TRBD1 (6 bases). Germline CDR1 is SEHNR and CDR2 is FQNEAQ (reference sequence). The V and J ends lost 4 bases and 5 bases respectively, with 20 bases between them. The CDR3 is 16 amino acids. CDR3 protein: CASSSPIEGGGTEAFF. The CDR3 bases are TGTGCCAGCAGCTCGCCCATTGAGGGGGGTGGAACTGAAGCTTTCTTT. Supplemented by reference TRBV7-9 and TRBJ1-1, the full variable domain reads DTGVSQNPRHKITKRGQNVTFRCDPISEHNRLYWYRQTLGQGPEFLTYFQNEAQLEKSRLLSDRFSAERPKGSFSTLEIQRTEQGDSAMYLCASSSPIEGGGTEAFFGQGTRLTVV.

In its sample, this clonotype was seen many times. This chain links TRBV5-1 with TRBJ2-7, with D perhaps assigned TRBD1 or TRBD2 (6 bases each). CDR3 size: 14 residues. V was pared by 3 bases and J by 5 bases, with 15 bases between. Looked up from germline, CDR1 is SGHRS and CDR2 is YFSETQ. CDR3 nucleotide sequence: TGCGCCAGCAGCTCGGAGGGGGATTTCGACGAGCAGTACTTC. Its translation is CASSSEGDFDEQYF.

The genes are TRBV12-3 or TRBV12-4 and TRBJ2-1; no reliable D call. The CDR3 sequence is 12 residues long. Trimming left V 7 bases short and J 4 bases short, with 8 bases between. The CDR3 nucleotides read TGTGCCAGCACCAACAGTTACAATGAGCAGTTCTTC. It encodes CASTNSYNEQFF.

This clonotype was recorded at least ten times. V gene TRBV6-2 or TRBV6-3 combines with J gene TRBJ2-1, with 10 bases matching TRBD2. Germline values: CDR1 MNHEY, CDR2 SVGEGT. The junction had 14 bases not matched to a gene; V was cut back by 0 bases and J by 6 bases. The CDR3 length is 19 residues. The CDR3 is CASSYSRTPGLALLNEQFF. CDR3 nucleotide sequence: TGTGCCAGCAGTTACTCAAGGACACCGGGACTAGCGCTCCTCAATGAGCAGTTCTTC.

This clonotype showed up many times. The chain joins TRBV18 to TRBJ2-3; the match to TRBD1 covers 9 bases. Germline CDR1 and CDR2: KGHSH and LQKENI. V was clipped by 6 bases and J by 6 bases; unmatched bases: 10. The CDR3 is made up of 15 amino acids. The CDR3 bases are TGTGCCAGCTCGCTACAGGGGGCGCTTGTGGATACGCAGTATTTT. Translation gives CASSLQGALVDTQYF.

The CDR3 region is CASSQDLLGDSLEQFF. CDR3 DNA: TGCGCCAGCAGCCAAGATCTCTTGGGAGACAGTTTGGAGCAGTTCTTC. The V and J genes are TRBV4-3 and TRBJ2-1; either TRBD1 or TRBD2 may fit D (5 bases each). CDR3 length: 16 amino acids. CDR1 and CDR2 from the germline V gene are LGHNA and YSLEER. Deletions cut 0 bases from V and 10 bases from J, with 19 bases between.

This clonotype was counted ten times or more. The V and J genes are TRBV12-3 or TRBV12-4 and TRBJ1-6, with 8 nucleotides matching TRBD1. V trimming: 9 bases; J trimming: 7 bases; junction bases outside the gene matches: 2. The CDR3 contains 12 residues. In DNA form, the CDR3 reads TGTGCCAGTCGGACAGGGAATTCACCCCTCCACTTT. Protein sequence: CASRTGNSPLHF.

Worth noting for this clonotype: A much bigger clone sits one base away, suggesting this may be a read error. J is TRBJ2-7 and V is TRBV10-3; possibly TRBD1 for D (5 bases). CDR1 ENHRY and CDR2 SYGVKD come from the germline V gene. This CDR3 contains 14 residues. The chain's CDR3 is CAISESTGHYEEYF. CDR3 nucleotides: TGTGCCATCAGTGAATCCACAGGTCACTACGAGGAGTACTTC.

This clonotype was detected ten times or more. The chain recombines TRBV2 with TRBJ1-1; D call uncertain. Germline V lookup: CDR1 SNHLY, CDR2 FYNNEI. This CDR3 is built from 13 residues. Between the trimmed V and J ends, which lost 6 bases and 1 base, there was a span of 9 bases. The CDR3 protein is CASRRAENTEAFF. In DNA form, the CDR3 reads TGTGCCAGCAGGAGGGCTGAGAACACTGAAGCTTTCTTT.

This clonotype has a handful of counts. V is TRBV7-9 and J is TRBJ2-1; 10 bases are shared with TRBD1. The CDR3 covers 16 residues. V was pared by 5 bases and J by 3 bases, with 7 bases of the junction left unmatched. In germline, CDR1 is SEHNR, CDR2 FQNEAQ (reference sequence). In nucleotides, the CDR3 is TGTGCCAGCAGCCTAGGACAGGGGGGATTCTACAATGAGCAGTTCTTC. It codes for CASSLGQGGFYNEQFF.

This chain links TRBV4-1 with TRBJ1-1; D is perhaps TRBD1 (6 bases). In germline, CDR1 is MGHRA, CDR2 YSYEKL. This CDR3 spans 15 amino acids. The V gene lost 4 bases and the J gene lost 4 bases, with 16 bases spanning the gap. In DNA, the CDR3 is TGCGCCAGCAGCCCCCGAGAGGGGGTGGGCACTGAAGCTTTCTTT. It codes for CASSPREGVGTEAFF.

This clonotype has ten or more counts. The V gene is TRBV18, the J gene TRBJ2-5; D may be TRBD1 (5 bases). The CDR3 has 13 amino acids. The germline V gene encodes CDR1 KGHSH and CDR2 LQKENI. Deletions cut 9 bases from V and 4 bases from J, with 15 bases between. In DNA form, the CDR3 reads TGTGCCAGTACACCAGGGCTTGGAGAGACCCAGTACTTC. This gives the protein CASTPGLGETQYF.

This clonotype has a count of ten or more. This chain uses TRBV12-3 or TRBV12-4 with TRBJ2-7, with D possibly being TRBD1 (5 bases). The CDR3 is 15 amino acids. Trimming cost V 1 base and J 0 bases, with 10 bases left between them. The CDR3 nucleotides are TGTGCCAGCAGTTTAGGGCCAGGACACTCCTACGAGCAGTACTTC. It is translated as CASSLGPGHSYEQYF.

This clonotype was counted a few times. This chain links TRBV28 with TRBJ1-2; 7 bases align to TRBD1. The V segment lost 5 bases and the J segment 5 bases; nucleotides outside the gene matches: 8. Germline loops: CDR1 MDHEN, CDR2 SYDVKM. This CDR3 comprises 14 residues. The CDR3 bases are TGTGCCAGCAGTCTCCCGGGACAGACGTATGGCTACACCTTC. It translates to CASSLPGQTYGYTF.

Many counts were recorded for this clonotype. The gene calls are TRBV20-1 and TRBJ2-7; D might be TRBD2 (6 bases). Germline CDR1 is DFQATT and CDR2 is SNEGSKA (reference sequence). The V and J ends lost 0 bases and 3 bases respectively, with 15 bases between them. This CDR3 has 15 residues. CDR3 region: CSARDLGSSGYEQYF. CDR3 bases: TGCAGTGCTAGAGACTTAGGTAGTAGCGGCTACGAGCAGTACTTC.

This chain uses TRBV2 with TRBJ2-7; 7 bases line up with TRBD1. Germline V gene lookup returns CDR1 SNHLY and CDR2 FYNNEI. This CDR3 spans 13 amino acids. The ends lost 7 bases at V and 2 bases at J; junction bases unmatched: 5. Here the CDR3 DNA reads TGTGCCAGCAAAGAAGGGACAGCCTACGAGCAGTACTTC. This encodes CASKEGTAYEQYF.

This clonotype was counted many times. This chain links TRBV29-1 with TRBJ2-5; D may be TRBD1 (5 bases). Germline V gene lookup returns CDR1 SQVTM and CDR2 ANQGSEA. This CDR3 spans 11 amino acids. V was pared by 6 bases and J by 5 bases, with 10 bases between. CDR3: CSVADSETQYF. Written as DNA, the CDR3 is TGCAGCGTCGCCGACAGCGAGACCCAGTACTTC.

About this clonotype: Germline and junction disagree at one end, which may indicate a read error. The chain combines TRBV15 with TRBJ1-4, with D maybe TRBD1 (5 bases). Looked up from germline, CDR1 is LNHNV and CDR2 is YYDKDF (reference sequence). The length of the CDR3 is 15 residues. CDR3 sequence: CATSSYGATNEELFF. In DNA, the CDR3 is TGTGCCACCAGCAGCTATGGGGCGACTAATGAAGAACTGTTTTTT.

This clonotype was counted at least ten times. The chain is built from TRBV10-2 and TRBJ2-7, with D unclear. Germline V gene lookup returns CDR1 WSHSY and CDR2 SAAADI. V lost 10 bases and J lost 3, with 13 bases in between. The CDR3 covers 12 residues. The CDR3 DNA sequence: TGCGCCACCCTGACCGACAACTACGAGCAGTACTTC. Translation: CATLTDNYEQYF.

The chain employs TRBV29-1 and TRBJ2-7, with 10 bases lining up with TRBD2. CDR3 length equals 16 residues. CDR1 and CDR2 (germline): SQVTM, ANQGSEA. The junction had 9 bases not matched to a gene; V was cut back by 0 bases and J by 4 bases. CDR3 bases: TGCAGCGTTGAAGAGGGCCGGGGGACTAGCGTTTACGAGCAGTACTTC. This codes for CSVEEGRGTSVYEQYF.

This clonotype was observed at least ten times. The rearrangement joins TRBV6-1 to TRBJ2-3, with D hard to call. Germline V lookup: CDR1 MNHNS, CDR2 SASEGT. This CDR3 is 15 amino acids long. Trimming removed 2 bases at V and 2 bases at J, with 11 bases between. The CDR3 sequence is CASSELRTYTDTQYF. The DNA of the CDR3 is TGTGCCAGCAGTGAACTACGCACTTACACAGATACGCAGTATTTT.

This clonotype came up a few times. This sequence joins TRBV2 and TRBJ1-2, with TRBD1 matching 9 bases. The germline V gene encodes CDR1 SNHLY and CDR2 FYNNEI. The V segment lost 4 bases and the J segment 10 bases; nucleotides outside the gene matches: 10. This CDR3 region has 14 residues. The CDR3 reads CASSVMGQGILYTF. CDR3 DNA: TGTGCCAGCAGTGTAATGGGACAGGGTATTCTCTACACCTTC.

The V gene is TRBV24-1, the J gene TRBJ2-3; D may be TRBD2 (5 bases). The CDR3 consists of 15 residues. Germline V CDR1 and CDR2: KGHDR, SFDVKD. V was trimmed by 12 bases and J by 6 bases, leaving 24 bases between them. The CDR3 DNA reads TGTGCCCCCTCCTGGCCTCCTTTGCGGGTTGATACGCAGTATTTT. Its protein product is CAPSWPPLRVDTQYF.

The J gene is TRBJ2-7, the V gene TRBV20-1; 7 nucleotides agree with TRBD1. The CDR3 covers 15 residues. The germline CDR1 and CDR2 sequences are DFQATT and SNEGSKA (reference sequence). In DNA form, the CDR3 reads TGCAAACCCGGGACAGCCAAGCTTCAGGGGTACGAGCAGTACTTC. Translated: CKPGTAKLQGYEQYF.